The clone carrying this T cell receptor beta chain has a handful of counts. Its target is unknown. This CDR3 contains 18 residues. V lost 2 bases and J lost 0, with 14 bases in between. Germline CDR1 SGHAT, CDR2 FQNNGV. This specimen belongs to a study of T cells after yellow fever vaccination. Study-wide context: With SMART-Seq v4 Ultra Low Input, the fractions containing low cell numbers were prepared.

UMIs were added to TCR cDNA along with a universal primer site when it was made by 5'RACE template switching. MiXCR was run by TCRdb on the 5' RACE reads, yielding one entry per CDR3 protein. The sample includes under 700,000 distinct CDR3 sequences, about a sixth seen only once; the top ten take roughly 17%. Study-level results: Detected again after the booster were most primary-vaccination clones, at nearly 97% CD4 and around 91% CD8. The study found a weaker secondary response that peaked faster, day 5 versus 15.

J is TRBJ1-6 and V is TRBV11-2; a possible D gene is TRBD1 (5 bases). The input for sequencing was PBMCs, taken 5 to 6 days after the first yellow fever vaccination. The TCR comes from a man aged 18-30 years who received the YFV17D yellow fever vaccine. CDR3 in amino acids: CASSLSPQGSSYNSPLHF. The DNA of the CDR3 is TGTGCCAGCAGCTTATCCCCCCAGGGAAGCTCCTATAATTCACCCCTCCACTTT.